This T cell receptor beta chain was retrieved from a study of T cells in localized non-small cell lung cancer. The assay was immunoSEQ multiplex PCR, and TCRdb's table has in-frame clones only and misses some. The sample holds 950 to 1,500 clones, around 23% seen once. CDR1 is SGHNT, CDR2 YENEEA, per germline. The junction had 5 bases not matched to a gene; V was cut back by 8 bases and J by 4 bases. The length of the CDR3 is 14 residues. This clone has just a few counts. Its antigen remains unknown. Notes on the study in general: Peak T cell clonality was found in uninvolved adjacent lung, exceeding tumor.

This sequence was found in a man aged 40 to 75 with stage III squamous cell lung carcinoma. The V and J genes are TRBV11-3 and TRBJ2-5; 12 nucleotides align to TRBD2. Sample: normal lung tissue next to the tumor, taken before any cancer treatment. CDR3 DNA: TGTGCCAGCGGCCCGGGACTAGCGGGAGAGACCCAGTACTTC. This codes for CASGPGLAGETQYF.